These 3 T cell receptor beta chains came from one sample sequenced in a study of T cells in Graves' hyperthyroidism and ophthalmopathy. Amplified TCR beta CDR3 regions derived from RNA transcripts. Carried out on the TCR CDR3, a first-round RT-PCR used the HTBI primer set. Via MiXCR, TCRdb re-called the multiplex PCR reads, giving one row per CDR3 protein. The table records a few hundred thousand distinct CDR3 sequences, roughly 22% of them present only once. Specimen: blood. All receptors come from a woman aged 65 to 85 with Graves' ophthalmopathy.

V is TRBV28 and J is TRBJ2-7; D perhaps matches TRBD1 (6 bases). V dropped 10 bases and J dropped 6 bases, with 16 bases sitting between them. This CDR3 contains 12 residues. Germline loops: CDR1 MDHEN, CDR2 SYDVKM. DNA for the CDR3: TGTGCCACTAGGGACAACGGGCGCGAGCAGTACTTC. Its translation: CATRDNGREQYF.

CDR3 loop: CASSQSDVAGAGYNEQFF. The CDR3, as DNA: TGTGCCAGCAGCCAGTCGGACGTAGCGGGAGCGGGGTACAATGAGCAGTTCTTC. V is TRBV3-1 and J is TRBJ2-1; TRBD2 agrees at 9 bases. Trimming cost V 3 bases and J 4 bases; bases outside gene matches: 13. Germline V gene sequence: CDR1 LGHDT, CDR2 YNNKEL (reference sequence). CDR3 length: 18 residues.

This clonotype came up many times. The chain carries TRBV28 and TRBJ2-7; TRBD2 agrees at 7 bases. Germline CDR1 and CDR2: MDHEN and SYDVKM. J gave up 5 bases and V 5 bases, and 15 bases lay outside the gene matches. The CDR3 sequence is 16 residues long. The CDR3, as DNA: TGTGCCAGCAGTAACTCCCTGGGGAGGGCAAACCACGAGCAGTACTTC. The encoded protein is CASSNSLGRANHEQYF.